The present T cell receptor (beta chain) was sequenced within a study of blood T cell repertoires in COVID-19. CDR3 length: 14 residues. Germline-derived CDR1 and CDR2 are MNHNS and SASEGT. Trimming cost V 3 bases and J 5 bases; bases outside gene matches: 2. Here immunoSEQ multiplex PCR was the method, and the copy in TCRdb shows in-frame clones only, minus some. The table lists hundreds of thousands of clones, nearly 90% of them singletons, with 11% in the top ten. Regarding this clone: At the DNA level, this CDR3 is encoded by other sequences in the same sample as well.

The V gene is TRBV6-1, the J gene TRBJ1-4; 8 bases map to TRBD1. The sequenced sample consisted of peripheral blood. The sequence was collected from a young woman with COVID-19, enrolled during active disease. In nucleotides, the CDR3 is TGTGCCAGCAGTGAGGACAGGGTGAATGAAAAACTGTTTTTT. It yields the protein CASSEDRVNEKLFF.